This T cell receptor (beta chain) was recovered during a study of OX40 agonist ivuxolimab in advanced cancers. This CDR3 is 8 amino acids long. Germline V lookup: CDR1 GTSNPN, CDR2 SVGIG (reference sequence). V lost 8 bases to trimming and J lost 10 bases, with 8 bases between them. TCRdb's copy holds only in-frame clones and misses some; the assay was immunoSEQ multiplex PCR. The sample lists 84,000 or so clones; about 88% were seen once. This specimen consisted of CD4+ or CD8+ T cells sorted from blood, obtained in a trial of the OX40 agonist ivuxolimab. The sequence derives from an adult with an advanced solid tumor such as melanoma, head and neck, liver or kidney cancer. This sequence joins TRBV30 and TRBJ1-2, with D tentatively TRBD1 (5 bases). The chain's CDR3 is CAQGDYTF. CDR3 sequence (DNA): TGTGCCCAGGGCGACTACACCTTC. Looking up the rest from reference TRBV30 and TRBJ1-2 gives the full variable domain: SQTIHQWPATLVQPVGSPLSLECTVEGTSNPNLYWYRQAAGRGLQLLFYSVGIGQISSEVPQNLSASRPQDRQFILSSKKLLLSDSGFYLCAQGDYTFGSGTRLTVV.